The entry below describes one TCR beta chain. The data were obtained in a study of metastatic and nonmetastatic thyroid tumors. Study-wide background: Repertoires from blood and tumor or nodule tissue of malignant and benign thyroid patients were compared.

This CDR3 is built from 14 residues. Germline loops: CDR1 SGHRS, CDR2 YFSETQ. Trimming cost V 2 bases and J 7 bases; bases outside gene matches: 5. Authors' methods: The study built a papillary thyroid cancer distant-metastasis classifier from CDR3 differences across clinicopathological groups. Using MiXCR, TCRdb re-called clones from the PCR reads. In this record, the V and J calls reflect TCRdb's handling and not the investigators' own analysis. The data show roughly 15,000 clones, approximately 30% seen once. The entire patient cohort was treatment-naive prior to thyroid surgery. This receptor was taken from a female donor with papillary thyroid cancer or a benign thyroid nodule (not recorded which). Some clones in this sample may be carry-over from other donors' samples. The sequenced sample was tumor tissue. The chain has TRBV5-1 and TRBJ2-2, with 7 bases identical to TRBD2. Here the CDR3 DNA reads TGCGCCAGCAGCTTAGGCGGGAGCGGCGGGGAGCTGTTTTTT. Translated: CASSLGGSGGELFF.